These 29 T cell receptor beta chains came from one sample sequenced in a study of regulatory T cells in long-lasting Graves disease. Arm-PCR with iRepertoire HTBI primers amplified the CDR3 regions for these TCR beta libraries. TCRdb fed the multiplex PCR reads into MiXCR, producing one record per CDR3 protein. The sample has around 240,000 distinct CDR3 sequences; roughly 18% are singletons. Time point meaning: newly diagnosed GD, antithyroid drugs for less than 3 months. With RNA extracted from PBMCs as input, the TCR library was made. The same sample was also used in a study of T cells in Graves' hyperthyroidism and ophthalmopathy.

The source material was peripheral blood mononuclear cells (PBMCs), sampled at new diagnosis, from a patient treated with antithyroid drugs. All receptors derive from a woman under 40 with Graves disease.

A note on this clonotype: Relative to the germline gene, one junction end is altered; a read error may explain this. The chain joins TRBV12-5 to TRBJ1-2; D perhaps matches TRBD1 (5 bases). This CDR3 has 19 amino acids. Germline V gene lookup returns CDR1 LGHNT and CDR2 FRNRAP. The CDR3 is CASGLYITGHESANYGYTF. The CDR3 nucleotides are TGTGCTAGTGGTTTATATATTACAGGCCACGAGTCAGCTAACTACGGCTACACCTTC.

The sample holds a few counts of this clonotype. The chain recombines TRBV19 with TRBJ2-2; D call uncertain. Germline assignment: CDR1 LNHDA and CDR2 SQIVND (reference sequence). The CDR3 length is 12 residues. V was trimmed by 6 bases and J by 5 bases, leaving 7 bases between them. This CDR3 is CASRVGTGELFF. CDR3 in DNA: TGTGCCAGTAGGGTAGGAACCGGGGAGCTGTTTTTT.

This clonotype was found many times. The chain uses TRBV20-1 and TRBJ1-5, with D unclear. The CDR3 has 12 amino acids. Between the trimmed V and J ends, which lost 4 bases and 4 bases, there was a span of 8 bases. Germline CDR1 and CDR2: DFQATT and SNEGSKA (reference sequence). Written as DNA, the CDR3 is TGCAGTGCTACCAGCTATAATCAGCCCCAGCATTTT. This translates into CSATSYNQPQHF.

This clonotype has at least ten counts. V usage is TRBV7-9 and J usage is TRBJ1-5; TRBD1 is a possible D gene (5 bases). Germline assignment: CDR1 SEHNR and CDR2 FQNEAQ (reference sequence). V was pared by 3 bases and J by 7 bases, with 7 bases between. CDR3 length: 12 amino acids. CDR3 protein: CASSFEGQPQHF. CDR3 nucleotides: TGTGCCAGCAGCTTCGAGGGGCAGCCCCAGCATTTT.

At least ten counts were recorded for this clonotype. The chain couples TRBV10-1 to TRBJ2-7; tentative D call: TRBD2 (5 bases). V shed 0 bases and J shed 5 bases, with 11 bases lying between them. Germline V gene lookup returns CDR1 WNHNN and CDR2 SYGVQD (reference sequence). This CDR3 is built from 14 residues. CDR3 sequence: CASSESTSRDEQYF. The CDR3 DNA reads TGCGCCAGCAGTGAGTCAACGTCGAGGGACGAGCAGTACTTC.

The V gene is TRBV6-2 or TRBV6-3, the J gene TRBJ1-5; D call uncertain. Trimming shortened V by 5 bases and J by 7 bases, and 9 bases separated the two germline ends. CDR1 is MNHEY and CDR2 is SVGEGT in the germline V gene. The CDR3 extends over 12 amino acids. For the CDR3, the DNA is TGTGCCAGCAGTGGGCGGGTGCAGCCCCAGCATTTT. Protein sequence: CASSGRVQPQHF.

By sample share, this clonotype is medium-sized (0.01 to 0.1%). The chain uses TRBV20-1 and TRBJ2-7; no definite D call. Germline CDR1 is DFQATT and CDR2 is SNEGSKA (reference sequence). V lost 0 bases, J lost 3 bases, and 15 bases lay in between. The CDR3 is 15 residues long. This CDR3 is CSARDRGGSGYEQYF. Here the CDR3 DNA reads TGCAGTGCTAGAGACAGAGGCGGATCAGGCTACGAGCAGTACTTC.

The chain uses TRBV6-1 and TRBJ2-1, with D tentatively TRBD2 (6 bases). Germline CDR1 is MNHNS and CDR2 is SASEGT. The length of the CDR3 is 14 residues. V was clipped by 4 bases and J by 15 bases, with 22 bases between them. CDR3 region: CASSVMRGPWEAFF. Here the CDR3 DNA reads TGTGCCAGCAGTGTGATGAGAGGACCATGGGAGGCGTTCTTC.

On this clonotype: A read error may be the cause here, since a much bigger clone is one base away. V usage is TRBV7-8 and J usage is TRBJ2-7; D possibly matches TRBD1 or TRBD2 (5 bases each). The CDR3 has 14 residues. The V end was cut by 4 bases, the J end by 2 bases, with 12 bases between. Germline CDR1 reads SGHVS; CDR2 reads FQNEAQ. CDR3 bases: TGTGCCAGCAGCTACGGGGCCGTTGCCTACGAGCAGTACTTC. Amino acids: CASSYGAVAYEQYF.

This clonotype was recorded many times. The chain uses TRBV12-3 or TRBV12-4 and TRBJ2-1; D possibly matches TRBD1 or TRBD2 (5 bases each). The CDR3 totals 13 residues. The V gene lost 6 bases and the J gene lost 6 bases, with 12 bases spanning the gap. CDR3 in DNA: TGTGCCAGCAGCCCCCGGGGCGGCAATGAGCAGTTCTTC. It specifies CASSPRGGNEQFF.

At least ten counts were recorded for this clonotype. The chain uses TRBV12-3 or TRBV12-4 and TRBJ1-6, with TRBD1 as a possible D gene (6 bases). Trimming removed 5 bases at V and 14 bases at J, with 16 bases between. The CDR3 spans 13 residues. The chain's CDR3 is CASSRQAFEALHF. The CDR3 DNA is TGTGCCAGCAGTCGACAGGCCTTTGAGGCCCTCCACTTT.

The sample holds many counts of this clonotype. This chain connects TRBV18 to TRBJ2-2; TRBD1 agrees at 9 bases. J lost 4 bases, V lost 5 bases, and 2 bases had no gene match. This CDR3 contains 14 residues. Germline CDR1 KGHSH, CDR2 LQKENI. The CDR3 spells CASSSTGGTGELFF. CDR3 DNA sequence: TGTGCCAGCTCATCGACAGGGGGCACCGGGGAGCTGTTTTTT.

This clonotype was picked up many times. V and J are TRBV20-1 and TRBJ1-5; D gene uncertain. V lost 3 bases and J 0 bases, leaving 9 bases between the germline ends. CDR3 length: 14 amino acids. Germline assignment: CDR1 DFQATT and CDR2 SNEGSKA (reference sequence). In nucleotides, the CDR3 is TGCAGTGCTAGGGCGGGAAATAGCAATCAGCCCCAGCATTTT. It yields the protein CSARAGNSNQPQHF.

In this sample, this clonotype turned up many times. This CDR3 reads CASSQPQGHTEAFF. The CDR3, as DNA: TGTGCCAGCAGCCAACCCCAGGGGCACACTGAAGCTTTCTTT. The rearrangement joins TRBV3-1 to TRBJ1-1, with D perhaps matching TRBD1 (6 bases). Germline values: CDR1 LGHDT, CDR2 YNNKEL (reference sequence). This CDR3 is 14 amino acids long. Trimming stripped 2 bases from V and 3 bases from J, with 10 bases between.

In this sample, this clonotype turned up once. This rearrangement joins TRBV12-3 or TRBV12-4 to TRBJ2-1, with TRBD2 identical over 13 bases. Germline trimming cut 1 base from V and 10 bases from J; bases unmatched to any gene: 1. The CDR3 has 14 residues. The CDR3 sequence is CASSLGGLAGEQFF. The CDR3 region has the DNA TGTGCCAGCAGTTTAGGGGGACTAGCGGGGGAGCAGTTCTTC.

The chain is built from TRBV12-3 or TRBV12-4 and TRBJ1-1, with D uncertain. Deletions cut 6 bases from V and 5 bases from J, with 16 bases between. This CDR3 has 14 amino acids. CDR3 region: CASSQGDYRTEAFF. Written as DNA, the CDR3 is TGTGCCAGCAGCCAAGGTGACTACCGGACTGAAGCTTTCTTT.

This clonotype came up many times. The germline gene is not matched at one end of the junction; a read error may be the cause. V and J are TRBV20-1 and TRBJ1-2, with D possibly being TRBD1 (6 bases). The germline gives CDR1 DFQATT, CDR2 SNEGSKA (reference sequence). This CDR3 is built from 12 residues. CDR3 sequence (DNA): TGCAATGCTAGCAGGGGTAGCTATGGCTACACCTTC. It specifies CNASRGSYGYTF.

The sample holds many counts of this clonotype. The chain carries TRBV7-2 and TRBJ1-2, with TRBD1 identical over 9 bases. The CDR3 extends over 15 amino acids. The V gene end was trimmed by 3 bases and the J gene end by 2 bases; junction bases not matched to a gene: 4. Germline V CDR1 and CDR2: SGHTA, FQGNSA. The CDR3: CASSLGQGLNYGYTF. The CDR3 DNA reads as TGTGCCAGCAGCTTGGGACAGGGACTGAACTATGGCTACACCTTC.

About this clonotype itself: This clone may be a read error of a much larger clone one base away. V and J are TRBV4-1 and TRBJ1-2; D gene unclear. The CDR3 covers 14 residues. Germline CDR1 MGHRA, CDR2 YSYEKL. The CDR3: CASSQATRAYCYTF. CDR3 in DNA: TGCGCCAGCAGCCAAGCGACTCGGGCCTATTGCTACACCTTC.

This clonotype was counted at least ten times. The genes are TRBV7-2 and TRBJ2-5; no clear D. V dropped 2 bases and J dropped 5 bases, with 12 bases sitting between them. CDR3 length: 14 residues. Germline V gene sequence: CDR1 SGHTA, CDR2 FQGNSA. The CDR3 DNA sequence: TGTGCCAGCAGCTTACTGGGCGAGGCGGAGACCCAGTACTTC. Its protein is CASSLLGEAETQYF.

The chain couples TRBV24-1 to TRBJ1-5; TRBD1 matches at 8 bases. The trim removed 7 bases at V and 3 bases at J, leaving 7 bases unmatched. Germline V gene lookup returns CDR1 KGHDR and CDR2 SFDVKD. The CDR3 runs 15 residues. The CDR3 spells CATSSGTGVNQPQHF. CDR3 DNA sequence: TGTGCCACCAGCTCCGGGACAGGAGTCAATCAGCCCCAGCATTTT.

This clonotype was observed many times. CDR3 in amino acids: CASSVVGRNTDTQYF. Written as DNA, the CDR3 is TGTGCCAGCAGCGTAGTGGGCAGAAACACAGATACGCAGTATTTT. This chain joins TRBV9 and TRBJ2-3; no definite D call. Trimming left V 0 bases short and J 2 bases short, with 10 bases between. The germline V gene has CDR1 SGDLS and CDR2 YYNGEE. The CDR3 extends over 15 amino acids.

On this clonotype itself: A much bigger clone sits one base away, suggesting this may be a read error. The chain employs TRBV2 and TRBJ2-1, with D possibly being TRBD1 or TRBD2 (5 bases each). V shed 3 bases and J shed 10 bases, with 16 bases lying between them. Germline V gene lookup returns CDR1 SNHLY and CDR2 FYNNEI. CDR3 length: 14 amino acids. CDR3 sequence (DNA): TGTGCCAGCAGTGATCGGGGCCGGCCCTACGAGCAGTTCTTC. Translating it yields CASSDRGRPYEQFF.

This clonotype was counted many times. CDR3 nucleotide sequence: TGCAGTGCTGGACGGACCGTCGGCTCCTACGAGCAGTACTTC. It translates to CSAGRTVGSYEQYF. The V gene is TRBV20-1, the J gene TRBJ2-7; D gene uncertain. This CDR3 contains 14 residues. CDR1 is DFQATT and CDR2 is SNEGSKA in the germline V gene (reference sequence). V lost 5 bases and J lost 0, with 14 bases in between.

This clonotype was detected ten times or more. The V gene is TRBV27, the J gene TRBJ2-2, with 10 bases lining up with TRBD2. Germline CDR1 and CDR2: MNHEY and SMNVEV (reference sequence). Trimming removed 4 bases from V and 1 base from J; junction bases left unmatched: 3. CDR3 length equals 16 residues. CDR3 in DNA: TGTGCCAGCAGTTGGGAGCGGGGGGGGAACACCGGGGAGCTGTTTTTT. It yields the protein CASSWERGGNTGELFF.

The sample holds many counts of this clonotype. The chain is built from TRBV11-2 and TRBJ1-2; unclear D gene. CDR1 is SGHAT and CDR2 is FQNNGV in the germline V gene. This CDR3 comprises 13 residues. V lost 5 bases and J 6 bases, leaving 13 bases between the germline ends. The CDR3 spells CASSPAGSNGYTF. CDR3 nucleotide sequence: TGTGCCAGCAGCCCCGCAGGTTCTAATGGCTACACCTTC.

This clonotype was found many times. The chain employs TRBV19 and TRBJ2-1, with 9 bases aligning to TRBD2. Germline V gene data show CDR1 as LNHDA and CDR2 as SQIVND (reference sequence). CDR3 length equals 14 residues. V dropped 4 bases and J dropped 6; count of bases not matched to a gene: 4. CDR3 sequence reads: CASSRAGGPNEQFF. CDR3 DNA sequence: TGTGCCAGTAGTAGGGCGGGGGGGCCCAATGAGCAGTTCTTC.

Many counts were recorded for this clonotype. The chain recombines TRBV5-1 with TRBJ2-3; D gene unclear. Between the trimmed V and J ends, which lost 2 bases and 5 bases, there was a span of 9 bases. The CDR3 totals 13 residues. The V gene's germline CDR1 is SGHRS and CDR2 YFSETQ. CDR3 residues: CASSLGSLDTQYF. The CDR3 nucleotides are TGCGCCAGCAGCTTAGGCTCTCTAGATACGCAGTATTTT.

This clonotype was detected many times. The CDR3 DNA follows: TGTGCCAGCAGCTTAGCGGCGGGGGTCTACTCCTACGAGCAGTACTTC. Translated, it gives CASSLAAGVYSYEQYF. The V gene is TRBV13, the J gene TRBJ2-7; 7 nucleotides agree with TRBD2. CDR1 and CDR2 (germline): PRHDT, FYEKMQ (reference sequence). The V and J ends lost 1 base and 0 bases, in that order; junction bases with no gene match: 6. The CDR3 runs 16 residues. Full variable domain (missing parts from reference TRBV13 and TRBJ2-7): AAGVIQSPRHLIKEKRETATLKCYPIPRHDTVYWYQQGPGQDPQFLISFYEKMQSDKGSIPDRFSAQQFSDYHSELNMSSLELGDSALYFCASSLAAGVYSYEQYFGPGTRLTVT.